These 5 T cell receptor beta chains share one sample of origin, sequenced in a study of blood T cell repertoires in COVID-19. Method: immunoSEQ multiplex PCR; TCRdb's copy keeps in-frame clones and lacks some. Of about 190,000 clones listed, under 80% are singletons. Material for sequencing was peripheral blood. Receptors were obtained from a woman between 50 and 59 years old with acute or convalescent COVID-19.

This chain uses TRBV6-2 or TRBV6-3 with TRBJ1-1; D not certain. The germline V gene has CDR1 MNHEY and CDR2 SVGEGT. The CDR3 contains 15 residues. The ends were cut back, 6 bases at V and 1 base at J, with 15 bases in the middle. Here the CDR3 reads CASSPPGSRNTEAFF. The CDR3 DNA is TGTGCCAGCAGCCCCCCGGGGAGCAGGAACACTGAAGCTTTCTTT.

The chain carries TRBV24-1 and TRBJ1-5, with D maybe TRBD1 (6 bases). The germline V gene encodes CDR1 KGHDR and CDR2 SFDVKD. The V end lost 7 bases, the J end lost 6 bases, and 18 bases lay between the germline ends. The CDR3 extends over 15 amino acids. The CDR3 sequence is CATRDSSGVGQPQHF. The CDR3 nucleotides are TGTGCCACCAGAGACAGTTCAGGGGTTGGTCAGCCCCAGCATTTT.

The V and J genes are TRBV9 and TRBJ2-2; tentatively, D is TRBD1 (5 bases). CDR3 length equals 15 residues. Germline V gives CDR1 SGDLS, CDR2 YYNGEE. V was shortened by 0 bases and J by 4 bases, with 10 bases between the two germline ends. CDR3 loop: CASSVGRQGTGELFF. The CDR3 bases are TGTGCCAGCAGCGTAGGAAGGCAGGGCACCGGGGAGCTGTTTTTT.

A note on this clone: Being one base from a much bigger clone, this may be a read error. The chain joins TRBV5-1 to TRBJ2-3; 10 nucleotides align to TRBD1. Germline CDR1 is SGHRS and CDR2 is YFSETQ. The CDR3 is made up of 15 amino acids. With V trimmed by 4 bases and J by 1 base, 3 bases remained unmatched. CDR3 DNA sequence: TGCGCCAGCAGCCCCGGGACAGGGGGCACAGATACGCAGTATTTT. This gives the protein CASSPGTGGTDTQYF.

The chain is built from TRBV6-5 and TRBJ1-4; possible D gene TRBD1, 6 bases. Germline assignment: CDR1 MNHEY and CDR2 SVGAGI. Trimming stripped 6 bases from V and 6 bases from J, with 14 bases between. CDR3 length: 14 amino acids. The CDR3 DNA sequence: TGTGCCAGCAGAAAAGCGGGGGCTGATGAAAAACTGTTTTTT. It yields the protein CASRKAGADEKLFF.